This TCR beta chain was recorded in a study of blood T cell repertoires in COVID-19 (dated by TCRdb to about 2020). About the study as a whole: Samples covering the acute and convalescent phases of COVID-19 were provided by collaborators in the United States, Italy and Spain. The material from the prospective study consisted of cDNA or gDNA derived from T cells, B-cell-depleted T cells, or PBMCs. Subjects who had been exposed to COVID-19, were actively infected with it, or had recovered from it provided the deeply sampled blood TCRbeta repertoires that made up the dataset. A freely available public database, intended as a resource for researchers studying the immune response to SARS-CoV-2, is where the repertoires were released. Samples were obtained from the ongoing ImmuneRACE study (first 160 participants) and from 1,254 subjects provided by 6 global collaborators. Nearly every sample came with metadata listing a de-identified subject ID, COVID-19 status, age in years and sex. Where HLA class I and class II types were available, the types were taken from metadata supplied by the sample provider, not from assay-based typing. The paper's findings and limits, for the study overall: Clinical and demographic metadata were provided uncurated, with the amount varying by source and participant.

This clone was observed a handful of times. It lacks a known antigen. There are no base qualities to consult, and no much larger clone falls within one base. CDR1 and CDR2 were assigned from the germline V gene (reference sequence) as LGHDT and YNNKEL. V was cut back by 0 bases and J by 1 base, leaving a gap of 12 bases between them. The CDR3 contains 16 residues, cysteine and phenylalanine counted. The CDR3 DNA has 48 bases and is translated from base 1. The immunoSEQ Assay, a bias-controlled multiplex PCR, was used to amplify TCRbeta CDR3 regions from genomic DNA. In the source study's methods: The number of nucleated cells in each sample was estimated from the amplification of reference gene primers within the assay. To quantify the absolute abundance of each unique TCRbeta CDR3 rearrangement, sequence reads were collapsed and filtered. For each sample, productive Simpson clonality was calculated as the square root of Simpson's diversity index across productive rearrangements. Sourced from immuneACCESS, this table was stored by TCRdb with only in-frame sequences that have V and J called. A share of the clones is absent; for the studies checked, an unresolved V gene accounts for under half, and the remainder has no known explanation. V, J and clone size were drawn from that table, and D and trimming were deduced from the DNA. The sample includes fewer than 350,000 clones, with approximately 81% observed a single time. 2% to 3% of the sample rests with the top ten.

In the prospective study, participants were about 18 to 95 years old, resided in fewer than 25 geographic areas of the United States, and were enrolled through a virtual design. Cohort assignment in the prospective study relied on participant-reported clinical history from a screening survey and a study questionnaire. Recovered participants in ImmuneRACE Cohort 3 were defined by two consecutive negative NP/OP PCR tests, clearance by a healthcare professional, or resolution of symptoms. Mobile phlebotomists in the prospective study collected whole blood, serum and a nasopharyngeal or oropharyngeal swab from every participant. Over a roughly two-month period, participants in the prospective study had the option of providing additional blood draws and questionnaires. Prospective study blood samples were shipped either frozen or at room temperature before DNA extraction.

The material sequenced was PBMCs or T cells enriched from blood (not recorded which). This receptor was identified in a woman aged 45 to 65 who had recovered from COVID-19. The rearranged chain carries TRBV3-1 (or the pseudogene TRBV3-2) and TRBJ2-5; D gene: possibly TRBD1, on 6 matching bases. CDR3 reads: CASSQDLVRGQETQYF. The DNA sequence follows: TGTGCCAGCAGCCAAGATTTAGTCAGGGGCCAAGAGACCCAGTACTTC.